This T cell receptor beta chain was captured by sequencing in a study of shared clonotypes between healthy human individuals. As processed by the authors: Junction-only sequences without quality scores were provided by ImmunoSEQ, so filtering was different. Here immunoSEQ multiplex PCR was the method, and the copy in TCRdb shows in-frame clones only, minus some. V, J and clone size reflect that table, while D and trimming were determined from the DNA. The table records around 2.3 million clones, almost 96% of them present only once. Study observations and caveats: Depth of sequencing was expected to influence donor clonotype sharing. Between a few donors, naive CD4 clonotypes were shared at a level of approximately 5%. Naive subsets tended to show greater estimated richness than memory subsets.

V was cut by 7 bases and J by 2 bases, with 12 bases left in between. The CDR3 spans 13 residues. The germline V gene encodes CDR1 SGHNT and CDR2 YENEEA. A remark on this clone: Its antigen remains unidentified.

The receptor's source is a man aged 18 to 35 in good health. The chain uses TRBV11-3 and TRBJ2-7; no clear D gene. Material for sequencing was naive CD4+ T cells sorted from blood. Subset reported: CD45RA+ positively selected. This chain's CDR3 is CASTPQGPYEQYF. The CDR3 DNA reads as TGTGCCAGCACTCCCCAAGGGCCCTACGAGCAGTACTTC.